The 10 T cell receptor beta chains below come from one sample, sequenced in a study of OX40 agonist ivuxolimab in advanced cancers. Libraries were prepared through the immunoSEQ multiplex PCR assay. The source is immuneACCESS, and TCRdb retained only in-frame sequences with V and J called. Part of the clones is not carried over; for the studies checked, unresolved V genes explain less than half of this, and the remainder is unexplained. The sample table contains more than 55,000 clones; only one count was recorded for 65% to 90% of them. The top ten hold about 3.5% of the sample. The source material was CD4+ or CD8+ T cells sorted from blood, sampled in a trial of the OX40 agonist ivuxolimab. The receptors derive from an adult with an advanced solid tumor such as melanoma, head and neck, liver or kidney cancer.

The chain has TRBV6-6 and TRBJ2-1, with unresolved D. From germline, CDR1 is MNHNY and CDR2 SVGAGI (reference sequence). V dropped 2 bases and J dropped 0 bases, with 8 bases sitting between them. This CDR3 contains 15 residues. The CDR3 loop reads CASSYPGPSYNEQFF. The CDR3 DNA reads TGTGCCAGCAGTTACCCAGGTCCCTCCTACAATGAGCAGTTCTTC.

V and J are TRBV19 and TRBJ1-2; the D gene is possibly TRBD1 (5 bases). CDR1 LNHDA and CDR2 SQIVND come from the germline V gene (reference sequence). The V gene lost 7 bases and the J gene lost 4 bases, with 10 bases spanning the gap. CDR3 length: 12 amino acids. CDR3 loop: CASMDNFYGYTF. As DNA, the CDR3 is TGTGCCAGTATGGACAACTTCTATGGCTACACCTTC. Full variable domain (missing parts from reference TRBV19 and TRBJ1-2): DGGITQSPKYLFRKEGQNVTLSCEQNLNHDAMYWYRQDPGQGLRLIYYSQIVNDFQKGDIAEGYSVSREKKESFPLTVTSAQKNPTAFYLCASMDNFYGYTFGSGTRLTVV.

The chain employs TRBV2 and TRBJ2-7; D is perhaps TRBD1 (5 bases). This CDR3 region has 11 residues. V lost 5 bases to trimming and J lost 8 bases, with 10 bases between them. CDR1 SNHLY and CDR2 FYNNEI come from the germline V gene. The CDR3 loop is CASSFQGKQYF. DNA for the CDR3: TGTGCCAGCAGTTTTCAGGGAAAGCAGTACTTC.

This clone was recorded a few times. This chain links TRBV2 with TRBJ1-6, with D perhaps matching TRBD1 (5 bases). Deletions cut 6 bases from V and 8 bases from J, with 17 bases between. CDR3 length: 15 residues. Per germline, CDR1 SNHLY and CDR2 FYNNEI. The CDR3 DNA reads TGTGCCAGCAGGACGGGACGGGCCTTATATTCACCCCTCCACTTT. Translation gives CASRTGRALYSPLHF.

This chain connects TRBV7-9 to TRBJ1-6; D not resolved. Germline CDR1 SEHNR, CDR2 FQNEAQ (reference sequence). Trimming cost V 5 bases and J 7 bases, with 12 bases left between them. CDR3 length equals 14 residues. CDR3 protein: CASSPPYLNSPLHF. CDR3 DNA: TGTGCCAGCAGCCCACCATATCTGAATTCACCCCTCCACTTT.

This clone occurred a few times. In DNA, the CDR3 is TGCGCCAGCACTGTAGGACACGCCGTGACCACAGATACGCAGTATTTT. This sequence encodes CASTVGHAVTTDTQYF. V and J are TRBV5-1 and TRBJ2-3, with a possible D match to TRBD1 (5 bases). CDR1 and CDR2 (germline): SGHRS, YFSETQ. The CDR3 covers 16 residues. Between the trimmed V and J ends, which lost 6 bases and 2 bases, there was a span of 19 bases.

The chain combines TRBV7-2 with TRBJ1-1; D is perhaps TRBD1 (6 bases). The CDR3 has 14 residues. Per germline, CDR1 SGHTA and CDR2 FQGNSA. V dropped 5 bases and J dropped 4 bases, with 14 bases sitting between them. The CDR3: CASSVQGGGTEAFF. As DNA, the CDR3 is TGTGCCAGCAGCGTCCAAGGGGGAGGCACTGAAGCTTTCTTT.

The V gene is TRBV11-2, the J gene TRBJ1-3; D perhaps matches TRBD1 (5 bases). This CDR3 comprises 14 residues. The germline gives CDR1 SGHAT, CDR2 FQNNGV. With 4 bases removed from V and 2 bases from J, the gap between germline ends came to 9 bases. This chain's CDR3 is CASSSQAPGNTIYF. Here the CDR3 DNA reads TGTGCCAGCAGCTCACAGGCTCCTGGAAACACCATATATTTT.

The chain is built from TRBV6-1 and TRBJ2-7; D gene uncertain. This CDR3 contains 11 residues. Germline V CDR1 and CDR2: MNHNS, SASEGT. V lost 8 bases and J lost 3, with 8 bases in between. CDR3 sequence: CASGYSYEQYF. The CDR3 bases are TGTGCCAGCGGATACAGCTACGAGCAGTACTTC.

This clone was counted a few times. J is TRBJ1-5 and V is TRBV6-1, with D possibly TRBD1 on 6 matching bases. V lost 6 bases to trimming and J lost 2 bases, with 14 bases between them. The CDR3 runs to 15 residues. Germline V lookup: CDR1 MNHNS, CDR2 SASEGT. The CDR3 protein is CASREAGAGNQPQHF. For the CDR3, the DNA is TGTGCCAGCAGGGAGGCGGGGGCTGGCAATCAGCCCCAGCATTTT.